A single sample gave rise to the 14 T cell receptor beta chains below, sequenced in a study of T-cell memory formation after mild COVID-19. MiXCR was run by TCRdb on the 5' RACE reads, yielding one entry per CDR3 protein. The sample lists about 430,000 distinct CDR3 sequences; 20% to 25% were seen once. The specimen sequenced was PBMCs or a T cell subset sorted from them (not recorded which). Receptor source: an adult woman who had mild COVID-19 (a few samples of this study predate the infection). Cell type and time point are not known.

The chain couples TRBV6-5 to TRBJ2-6; D ambiguous. Germline CDR1 MNHEY, CDR2 SVGAGI. This CDR3 has 16 amino acids. Trimming pared 5 bases from V and 4 bases from J, leaving 15 bases between. DNA for the CDR3: TGTGCCAGCAGTCACTACATGGCAGCCGGGGCCAACGTCCTGACTTTC. Encoded protein: CASSHYMAAGANVLTF.

At least ten counts were recorded for this clonotype. J is TRBJ2-7 and V is TRBV7-8, with 12 nucleotides matching TRBD2. With V trimmed by 4 bases and J by 4 bases, 8 bases remained unmatched. This CDR3 has 16 amino acids. CDR1 SGHVS and CDR2 FQNEAQ come from the germline V gene. CDR3 in DNA: TGTGCCAGCAGCTCTACCGGGACTAGCGGGTATTACGAGCAGTACTTC. Its protein is CASSSTGTSGYYEQYF.

This clonotype was seen more than once but under ten times. One end of the junction does not line up with germline, which may come from a read error. The chain employs TRBV11-2 and TRBJ2-7, with 9 bases matching TRBD1. CDR3 length: 18 amino acids. The germline V gene has CDR1 SGHAT and CDR2 FQNNGV. The CDR3 nucleotides are TGTGCCAGCCGCTCGCCGGGACAGGGCTATCCGTCCTCCCACGAGCAGTACTTC. It is translated as CASRSPGQGYPSSHEQYF. Filled out from reference TRBV11-2 and TRBJ2-7, the complete variable domain reads EAGVAQSPRYKIIEKRQSVAFWCNPISGHATLYWYQQILGQGPKLLIQFQNNGVVDDSQLPKDRFSAERLKGVDSTLKIQPAKLEDSAVYLCASRSPGQGYPSSHEQYFGPGTRLTVT.

V usage is TRBV7-3 and J usage is TRBJ2-1, with D possibly matching TRBD2 (6 bases). The CDR3 covers 16 residues. V was pared by 6 bases and J by 4 bases, with 19 bases between. Per germline, CDR1 SGHTA and CDR2 FQGTGA. The CDR3: CASRRRSSDLYNEQFF. The CDR3 DNA reads as TGTGCCAGCAGGCGGAGATCTAGCGACCTTTACAATGAGCAGTTCTTC.

This clonotype was detected ten times or more. V gene TRBV6-6 combines with J gene TRBJ2-1; D gene uncertain. V was shortened by 6 bases and J by 10 bases, with 16 bases between the two germline ends. CDR1 and CDR2 from the germline V gene are MNHNY and SVGAGI (reference sequence). The CDR3 is 13 residues long. CDR3 nucleotides: TGTGCCAGCAGAGCTCGAGAGGATGGGGAGCAGTTCTTC. Translated, it gives CASRAREDGEQFF.

The CDR3 nucleotides are TGTGCCAGCAGTTTTGCTCAAAAAATGAACACTGAAGCTTTCTTT. It yields the protein CASSFAQKMNTEAFF. This chain links TRBV12-3 or TRBV12-4 with TRBJ1-1; D is unresolved. The ends were cut back, 3 bases at V and 0 bases at J, with 11 bases in the middle. The CDR3 runs to 15 residues.

This chain connects TRBV2 to TRBJ1-1, with unresolved D. Trimming removed 0 bases from V and 5 bases from J, with 7 bases in between. CDR1 SNHLY and CDR2 FYNNEI come from the germline V gene. This CDR3 region has 13 residues. The chain's CDR3 is CASSEALRTEAFF. CDR3 coding DNA: TGTGCCAGCAGTGAAGCCCTAAGAACTGAAGCTTTCTTT.

This chain joins TRBV24-1 and TRBJ2-6; TRBD1 matches 9 bases. Looked up from germline, CDR1 is KGHDR and CDR2 is SFDVKD. This CDR3 has 18 amino acids. Germline trimming cut 4 bases from V and 3 bases from J; bases unmatched to any gene: 9. CDR3 region: CATSDPGTGTSGANVLTF. The CDR3 DNA sequence: TGTGCCACCAGTGACCCCGGGACAGGGACGAGTGGGGCCAACGTCCTGACTTTC.

This clonotype was detected a few times. The chain joins TRBV9 to TRBJ2-2; no firm D call. The V end lost 2 bases, the J end lost 8 bases, and 10 bases lay between the germline ends. CDR3 length: 13 amino acids. Germline CDR1 is SGDLS and CDR2 is YYNGEE. The CDR3 nucleotides read TGTGCCAGCAGCGTCCCTCCTGTAGGGGAGCTGTTTTTT. This translates into CASSVPPVGELFF.

The V gene is TRBV29-1, the J gene TRBJ2-7, with D uncertain. This CDR3 spans 12 amino acids. CDR1 and CDR2 (germline): SQVTM, ANQGSEA. Trimming removed 0 bases at V and 3 bases at J, with 6 bases between. The DNA of the CDR3 is TGCAGCGTTGAAGATTCCGGCTACGAGCAGTACTTC. Translating it yields CSVEDSGYEQYF.

The rearrangement links TRBV5-1 to TRBJ2-4; 12 bases agree with TRBD1. Germline values: CDR1 SGHRS, CDR2 YFSETQ. The junction had 11 bases not matched to a gene; V was cut back by 2 bases and J by 8 bases. This CDR3 spans 17 amino acids. The CDR3 spells CASSLGTGGPLLDIQYF. The CDR3 DNA reads TGCGCCAGCAGCTTAGGGACAGGGGGCCCGTTGTTGGACATTCAGTACTTC.

The gene calls are TRBV6-5 and TRBJ2-7, with D tentatively TRBD1 (6 bases). V was trimmed by 6 bases and J by 3 bases, leaving 15 bases between them. This CDR3 spans 14 amino acids. Germline lookup yields CDR1 MNHEY and CDR2 SVGAGI. The CDR3 reads CASRDSPSYYEQYF. The DNA for the CDR3 is TGTGCCAGCAGGGACAGTCCTTCCTACTACGAGCAGTACTTC.

This clonotype was recorded a few times. The rearrangement uses TRBV6-1 and TRBJ2-5, with 10 positions matching TRBD2. Per the germline V gene, CDR1 is MNHNS and CDR2 is SASEGT. This CDR3 is built from 19 residues. V dropped 1 base and J dropped 2; count of bases not matched to a gene: 13. The CDR3 sequence is CASSEEAGGTWGAQETQYF. CDR3 nucleotide sequence: TGTGCCAGCAGTGAAGAAGCGGGAGGGACGTGGGGGGCACAAGAGACCCAGTACTTC.

The rearrangement uses TRBV20-1 and TRBJ2-3; D perhaps matches TRBD2 (6 bases). V dropped 2 bases and J dropped 0 bases, with 12 bases sitting between them. This CDR3 contains 15 residues. CDR1 is DFQATT and CDR2 is SNEGSKA in the germline V gene (reference sequence). The CDR3 spells CSARLPGLSTDTQYF. The CDR3 coding sequence is TGCAGTGCTAGACTTCCGGGACTGAGCACAGATACGCAGTATTTT.